This entry lists 32 T cell receptor beta chains sequenced from one sample in a study of blood T cell repertoires in COVID-19 (TCRdb year 2020). Library method: the immunoSEQ multiplex PCR assay. Drawn from immuneACCESS, this table holds only the in-frame rearrangements with V and J called that TCRdb kept. Clones are partly lost; checked studies trace under half to an unresolved V gene and leave the rest unexplained. The sample table shows roughly 250,000 clones, and 85% are seen once. The biggest ten clones account for more than 0.75% of the sample. Sample: peripheral blood. Receptor source: a man between 40 and 49 years old with acute or convalescent COVID-19.

V and J are TRBV3-1 (or the pseudogene TRBV3-2) and TRBJ2-7, with D possibly matching TRBD1 (5 bases). The CDR3 consists of 15 residues. The V end was cut by 3 bases, the J end by 1 base, with 13 bases between. Germline CDR1 reads LGHDT; CDR2 reads YNNKEL (reference sequence). The CDR3 spells CASSQSLGHSYEQYF. The CDR3 bases are TGTGCCAGCAGCCAGTCTTTAGGACATTCCTACGAGCAGTACTTC.

The chain uses TRBV5-4 and TRBJ1-2, with D possibly matching TRBD1 (6 bases). Germline values: CDR1 SGHNT, CDR2 YYREEE (reference sequence). CDR3 size: 13 residues. The V end lost 4 bases, the J end lost 8 bases, and 15 bases lay between the germline ends. CDR3 sequence reads: CASSTIRQEGYTF. The CDR3 nucleotides are TGTGCCAGCAGCACGATAAGACAGGAGGGCTACACCTTC.

In this sample, this clone turned up once. The CDR3 is CASSLGDSVYGYTF. DNA for the CDR3: TGCGCCAGCAGCTTGGGGGACTCCGTCTATGGCTACACCTTC. J is TRBJ1-2 and V is TRBV5-1, with a weak D call TRBD1 (5 bases). The germline V and J ends were trimmed by 0 bases and 4 bases, with 10 bases remaining between them. The CDR3 loop spans 14 amino acids. Germline assignment: CDR1 SGHRS and CDR2 YFSETQ.

The V and J genes are TRBV5-6 and TRBJ2-3, with a weak D call TRBD2 (5 bases). Germline V lookup: CDR1 SGHDT, CDR2 YYEEEE. CDR3 length equals 15 residues. Deletions cut 0 bases from V and 0 bases from J, with 8 bases between. CDR3 in DNA: TGTGCCAGCAGCTTGGTTGGCGGGAGCACAGATACGCAGTATTTT. Translating gives CASSLVGGSTDTQYF.

V usage is TRBV11-2 and J usage is TRBJ2-3; TRBD2 agrees at 12 bases. The germline V gene has CDR1 SGHAT and CDR2 FQNNGV. J gave up 0 bases and V 4 bases, and 2 bases lay outside the gene matches. The CDR3 contains 16 residues. CDR3 residues: CASSSLAGGSTDTQYF. CDR3 DNA: TGTGCCAGCAGCTCACTAGCGGGGGGCAGCACAGATACGCAGTATTTT.

V gene TRBV19 combines with J gene TRBJ1-5, with no clear D. With 6 bases removed from V and 0 bases from J, the gap between germline ends came to 9 bases. Germline V gene sequence: CDR1 LNHDA, CDR2 SQIVND (reference sequence). There are 14 residues in the CDR3. The DNA of the CDR3 is TGTGCCAGTAGCCCTAACGGTAGCAATCAGCCCCAGCATTTT. This codes for CASSPNGSNQPQHF.

This chain joins TRBV30 and TRBJ1-5, with no clear D. V was clipped by 2 bases and J by 1 base, with 12 bases between them. This CDR3 is built from 15 residues. CDR1 is GTSNPN, CDR2 SVGIG, per germline (reference sequence). Written as DNA, the CDR3 is TGTGCCTGGAGTCCAGGTCCCGGAAGCAATCAGCCCCAGCATTTT. Translated, it gives CAWSPGPGSNQPQHF. Full variable domain (remainder filled in from reference TRBV30 and TRBJ1-5): SQTIHQWPATLVQPVGSPLSLECTVEGTSNPNLYWYRQAAGRGLQLLFYSVGIGQISSEVPQNLSASRPQDRQFILSSKKLLLSDSGFYLCAWSPGPGSNQPQHFGDGTRLSIL.

This chain connects TRBV2 to TRBJ2-5; D is possibly TRBD2 (6 bases). The germline V gene has CDR1 SNHLY and CDR2 FYNNEI. Trimming took 6 bases from V and 0 from J, leaving 14 bases between them. The CDR3 is made up of 15 amino acids. CDR3 sequence (DNA): TGTGCCAGCAGCTGGAGGGGATCTTACCAAGAGACCCAGTACTTC. As protein: CASSWRGSYQETQYF.

V usage is TRBV13 and J usage is TRBJ2-1; D might be TRBD2 (5 bases). Germline V lookup: CDR1 PRHDT, CDR2 FYEKMQ (reference sequence). The length of the CDR3 is 11 residues. The V gene lost 5 bases and the J gene lost 10 bases, with 9 bases spanning the gap. The CDR3 sequence is CASSNRGEQFF. CDR3 bases: TGTGCCAGCAGCAATCGCGGGGAGCAGTTCTTC.

The chain employs TRBV10-3 and TRBJ1-2; possible D gene TRBD1, 5 bases. The germline V and J ends were trimmed by 0 bases and 4 bases, with 9 bases remaining between them. This CDR3 is built from 14 residues. Looked up from germline, CDR1 is ENHRY and CDR2 is SYGVKD. CDR3 nucleotides: TGTGCCATCAGTGAGTCGACAGAAGTCTATGGCTACACCTTC. The encoded protein is CAISESTEVYGYTF.

V and J are TRBV15 and TRBJ2-3; 7 bases align to TRBD2. V lost 1 base to trimming and J lost 5 bases; unmatched junction nucleotides: 6. CDR3 length: 15 amino acids. Looked up from germline, CDR1 is LNHNV and CDR2 is YYDKDF (reference sequence). The CDR3 region has the DNA TGTGCCACCAGCAGAGGGACGGGGGGTTTAGATACGCAGTATTTT. It encodes CATSRGTGGLDTQYF.

V usage is TRBV19 and J usage is TRBJ1-1; D perhaps matches TRBD1 (6 bases). CDR1 LNHDA and CDR2 SQIVND come from the germline V gene (reference sequence). The length of the CDR3 is 15 residues. Trimming cost V 4 bases and J 3 bases, with 15 bases left between them. CDR3 sequence (DNA): TGTGCCAGTAGTAGACAGGTTGGTTCGTACACTGAAGCTTTCTTT. This encodes CASSRQVGSYTEAFF.

The chain combines TRBV2 with TRBJ2-7; D may be TRBD2 (6 bases). Germline assignment: CDR1 SNHLY and CDR2 FYNNEI. Trimming pared 4 bases from V and 1 base from J, leaving 11 bases between. The CDR3 totals 14 residues. The CDR3 spells CASSGAEGSYEQYF. The DNA of the CDR3 is TGTGCCAGCAGTGGCGCGGAGGGTTCCTACGAGCAGTACTTC.

This clone was counted once. The gene calls are TRBV6-6 and TRBJ2-7; D is possibly TRBD2 (6 bases). Germline V gives CDR1 MNHNY, CDR2 SVGAGI (reference sequence). The CDR3 extends over 12 amino acids. The V gene lost 8 bases and the J gene lost 4 bases, with 12 bases spanning the gap. The CDR3 nucleotides read TGTGCCAGCGGGGTGGGACTTTACGAGCAGTACTTC. Amino acid sequence: CASGVGLYEQYF.

This chain joins TRBV10-3 and TRBJ1-2; D gene ambiguous. The CDR3 has 13 residues. The V end lost 0 bases, the J end lost 8 bases, and 10 bases lay between the germline ends. Per the germline V gene, CDR1 is ENHRY and CDR2 is SYGVKD. CDR3 DNA sequence: TGTGCCATCAGTGAGTCGAGGGCAGACGGCTACACCTTC. Its translation is CAISESRADGYTF.

V usage is TRBV9 and J usage is TRBJ2-2; unclear D gene. Trimming shortened V by 2 bases and J by 3 bases, and 11 bases separated the two germline ends. The CDR3 loop spans 15 amino acids. Germline-derived CDR1 and CDR2 are SGDLS and YYNGEE. CDR3 loop: CASSVYFSYTGELFF. The CDR3 region has the DNA TGTGCCAGCAGCGTGTATTTCTCGTACACCGGGGAGCTGTTTTTT.

The rearrangement uses TRBV11-1 and TRBJ2-3, with TRBD2 identical over 8 bases. Germline CDR1 SGHAT, CDR2 FQDESV (reference sequence). The CDR3 extends over 15 amino acids. J was trimmed by 4 bases and V by 8 bases; bases with no gene match: 11. The DNA for the CDR3 is TGTGCCAGCGAACCGGGACTAGGGATGCCAGATACGCAGTATTTT. This encodes CASEPGLGMPDTQYF. The whole variable domain, remainder taken from reference TRBV11-1 and TRBJ2-3, is EAEVAQSPRYKITEKSQAVAFWCDPISGHATLYWYRQILGQGPELLVQFQDESVVDDSQLPKDRFSAERLKGVDSTLKIQPAELGDSAMYLCASEPGLGMPDTQYFGPGTRLTVL.

This chain connects TRBV5-1 to TRBJ2-2; 11 nucleotides agree with TRBD2. The length of the CDR3 is 18 residues. With 4 bases clipped from V and 4 bases from J, the junction kept 12 bases outside the gene matches. Germline assignment: CDR1 SGHRS and CDR2 YFSETQ. The CDR3 region is CASSGSLNLAGGTGELFF. The CDR3 DNA sequence: TGCGCCAGCAGCGGCTCCCTCAATCTAGCGGGGGGCACCGGGGAGCTGTTTTTT.

The chain has TRBV5-1 and TRBJ2-5; the match to TRBD2 covers 9 bases. Germline CDR1 and CDR2: SGHRS and YFSETQ. Trimming at V came to 4 bases and at J to 3 bases, leaving 4 bases not matched to a gene. This CDR3 is built from 14 residues. CDR3 amino acids: CASSSRGGEETQYF. CDR3 DNA: TGCGCCAGCAGCAGCCGCGGGGGGGAAGAGACCCAGTACTTC.

V gene TRBV15 combines with J gene TRBJ2-7; TRBD2 might be the D (5 bases). The germline V gene has CDR1 LNHNV and CDR2 YYDKDF (reference sequence). The CDR3 is 14 amino acids. With 1 base removed from V and 3 bases from J, the gap between germline ends came to 10 bases. The CDR3 region has the DNA TGTGCCACCAGCAGAGGGCTAGCAGTCTACGAGCAGTACTTC. This translates into CATSRGLAVYEQYF.

V is TRBV28 and J is TRBJ1-5, with a weak D call TRBD1 (5 bases). Germline V gene data show CDR1 as MDHEN and CDR2 as SYDVKM. The CDR3 sequence is 16 residues long. V shed 0 bases and J shed 3 bases, with 12 bases lying between them. The CDR3 DNA reads as TGTGCCAGCAGTTTATGGGGAAGGGGTTTCAATCAGCCCCAGCATTTT. It encodes CASSLWGRGFNQPQHF.

The chain carries TRBV18 and TRBJ2-7; TRBD1 matches 10 bases. Losses at the gene ends were 1 base for V and 5 bases for J; bases not matched to a gene: 5. The CDR3 is 15 residues long. Looked up from germline, CDR1 is KGHSH and CDR2 is LQKENI. CDR3 sequence (DNA): TGTGCCAGCTCACCACGTGAGGGGACAGGGGACGAGCAGTACTTC. Its translation is CASSPREGTGDEQYF.

The J gene is TRBJ1-1, the V gene TRBV11-2; D not certain. CDR1 and CDR2 (germline): SGHAT, FQNNGV. This CDR3 comprises 14 residues. Trimming pared 1 base from V and 0 bases from J, leaving 6 bases between. The CDR3 spells CASSLGAMNTEAFF. The DNA of the CDR3 is TGTGCCAGCAGCTTAGGGGCCATGAACACTGAAGCTTTCTTT.

The chain is built from TRBV28 and TRBJ2-5; the match to TRBD2 covers 11 bases. J was trimmed by 5 bases and V by 4 bases; bases with no gene match: 6. The CDR3 has 15 residues. The germline V gene encodes CDR1 MDHEN and CDR2 SYDVKM. CDR3 sequence reads: CASSSGSGGAETQYF. CDR3 in DNA: TGTGCCAGCAGTTCCGGTAGCGGGGGGGCGGAGACCCAGTACTTC.

The chain employs TRBV9 and TRBJ1-6; TRBD1 is a possible D gene (6 bases). Trimming removed 2 bases from V and 1 base from J, with 10 bases in between. CDR3 length: 16 residues. Germline loops: CDR1 SGDLS, CDR2 YYNGEE. CDR3 in amino acids: CASSVYDRSYNSPLHF. CDR3 coding DNA: TGTGCCAGCAGCGTCTACGACAGGTCCTATAATTCACCCCTCCACTTT.

The V and J genes are TRBV25-1 and TRBJ1-4; the D is unclear. Germline V CDR1 and CDR2: MGHDK, SYGVNS. The CDR3 contains 14 residues. Trimming shortened V by 7 bases and J by 6 bases, and 15 bases separated the two germline ends. The CDR3 bases are TGTGCCAGCACCTCCGGGATAGGAGATGAAAAACTGTTTTTT. Translated: CASTSGIGDEKLFF.

The sample holds one count of this clone. V gene TRBV3-1 (or the pseudogene TRBV3-2) combines with J gene TRBJ1-6; D call uncertain. V lost 3 bases and J lost 13, with 13 bases in between. The germline CDR1 and CDR2 sequences are LGHDT and YNNKEL (reference sequence). The CDR3 length is 13 residues. DNA for the CDR3: TGTGCCAGCAGCCAGATCCAGTTCGGGCCCCTCCACTTT. Translation gives CASSQIQFGPLHF.

This chain connects TRBV13 to TRBJ1-2; 10 bases agree with TRBD1. The CDR3 sequence is 16 residues long. Germline CDR1 reads PRHDT; CDR2 reads FYEKMQ (reference sequence). Trimming at V came to 4 bases and at J to 2 bases, leaving 7 bases not matched to a gene. The chain's CDR3 is CASSSPPDRGNYGYTF. DNA of the CDR3: TGTGCCAGCAGCTCACCCCCGGACAGGGGGAACTATGGCTACACCTTC.

There are a few counts of this clone. This chain connects TRBV2 to TRBJ2-2, with 7 positions matching TRBD2. The CDR3 sequence is 12 residues long. V gave up 10 bases and J gave up 3 bases; unmatched junction bases: 2. From germline, CDR1 is SNHLY and CDR2 FYNNEI. The CDR3 protein is CATTSDTGELFF. CDR3 bases: TGTGCCACAACTAGCGACACCGGGGAGCTGTTTTTT.

This sequence joins TRBV19 and TRBJ1-5; 8 nucleotides align to TRBD1. Trimming removed 5 bases from V and 0 bases from J; junction bases left unmatched: 12. Germline CDR1 reads LNHDA; CDR2 reads SQIVND (reference sequence). The CDR3 consists of 18 residues. This CDR3 is CASSGRKGQANSNQPQHF. CDR3 nucleotide sequence: TGTGCCAGTAGTGGGAGGAAGGGACAGGCGAATAGCAATCAGCCCCAGCATTTT.

The V and J genes are TRBV4-3 and TRBJ1-1, with no clear D. The CDR3 is 13 amino acids. Germline CDR1 is LGHNA and CDR2 is YSLEER. V lost 4 bases, J lost 4 bases, and 10 bases lay in between. CDR3 sequence: CASSLGGPTEAFF. The DNA of the CDR3 is TGCGCCAGCAGCCTGGGCGGGCCCACTGAAGCTTTCTTT.

This chain uses TRBV7-8 with TRBJ2-3; D unclear. This CDR3 contains 13 residues. V was pared by 5 bases and J by 0 bases, with 6 bases between. Germline loops: CDR1 SGHVS, CDR2 FQNEAQ. The CDR3 region has the DNA TGTGCCAGCAGCCGGTCAAGCACAGATACGCAGTATTTT. It encodes CASSRSSTDTQYF.